This T cell receptor beta chain was identified in a study of cytomegalovirus exposure and HLA in healthy donors. On the study more broadly: Drawn from HLA-typed donors, around 85 million unique TCRs were held in an early data release. General observations from the study: Later work found most CMV-associated TCR beta chains apparently HLA-restricted. An analysis done earlier found most TCR beta V segments productive about 87% or about 30% of the time.

A remark on this clone: Its specificity is not known.

The CDR3 runs 18 residues. V lost 3 bases, J lost 1 base, and 10 bases stayed unmatched. Germline CDR1 is SGHRS and CDR2 is YFSETQ. Vbeta (60) and Jbeta (13) primers were used in the PCR. Profiling relied on immunoSEQ multiplex PCR, and the TCRdb table lists in-frame clones only, not all of them. There are about 120,000 clones in the sample; approximately 80% occur only once, and just under 2.5% lies in the top ten. The sequence derives from a woman younger than 30 in good health and CMV-seronegative. The chain couples TRBV5-1 to TRBJ1-1; 12 bases are a match to TRBD1. The specimen was PBMCs. The CDR3 DNA sequence: TGCGCCAGCAGCTGGGGGACAGGGGGCATTATACGGAACACTGAAGCTTTCTTT. It yields the protein CASSWGTGGIIRNTEAFF.